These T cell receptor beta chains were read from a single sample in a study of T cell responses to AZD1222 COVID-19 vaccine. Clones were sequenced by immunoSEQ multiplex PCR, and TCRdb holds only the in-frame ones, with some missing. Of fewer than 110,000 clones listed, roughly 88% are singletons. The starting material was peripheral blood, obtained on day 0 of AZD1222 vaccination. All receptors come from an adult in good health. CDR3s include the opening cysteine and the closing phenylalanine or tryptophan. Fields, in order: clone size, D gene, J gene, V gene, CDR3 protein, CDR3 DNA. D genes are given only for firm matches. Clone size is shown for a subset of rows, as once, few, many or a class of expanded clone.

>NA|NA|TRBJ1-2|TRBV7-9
CASSPREDYGYTF
TGTGCCAGCAGCCCCAGGGAAGACTATGGCTACACCTTC
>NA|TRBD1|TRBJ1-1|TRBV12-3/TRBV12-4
CASSLGQGVWAFF
TGTGCCAGCAGTCTAGGACAGGGGGTTTGGGCTTTCTTT
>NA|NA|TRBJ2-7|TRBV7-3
CASSLNTGEQYF
TGTGCCAGCAGCCTAAACACGGGGGAGCAGTACTTC
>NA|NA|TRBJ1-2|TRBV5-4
CASSLDSNYGYTF
TGTGCCAGCAGCCTGGACAGTAACTATGGCTACACCTTC
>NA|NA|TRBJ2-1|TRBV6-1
CASSESFRGGNNEQFF
TGTGCCAGCAGTGAATCCTTCCGGGGCGGAAACAATGAGCAGTTCTTC
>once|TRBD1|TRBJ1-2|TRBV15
CATSAGTGFNYGYTF
TGTGCCACCAGCGCAGGGACAGGGTTTAACTATGGCTACACCTTC
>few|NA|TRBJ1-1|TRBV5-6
CASSLLRSPEAFF
TGTGCCAGCAGCTTGCTTCGTAGTCCTGAAGCTTTCTTT
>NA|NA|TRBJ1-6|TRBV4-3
CASSQEVQGGSPLHF
TGCGCCAGCAGCCAAGAAGTACAGGGTGGGTCACCCCTCCACTTT
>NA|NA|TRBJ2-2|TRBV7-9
CASSPIIRAGELFF
TGTGCCAGCAGCCCTATTATAAGGGCCGGGGAGCTGTTTTTT
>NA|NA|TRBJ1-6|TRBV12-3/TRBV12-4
CASSLEGSSPLHF
TGTGCCAGCAGTTTAGAGGGGAGTTCACCCCTCCACTTT
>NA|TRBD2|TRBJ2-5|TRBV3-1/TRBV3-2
CASSQRYGGALETQYF
TGTGCCAGCAGCCAAAGATACGGGGGGGCCTTGGAGACCCAGTACTTC
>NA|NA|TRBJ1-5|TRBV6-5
CASREDGFEPQHF
TGTGCCAGCAGGGAGGATGGATTTGAGCCCCAGCATTTT
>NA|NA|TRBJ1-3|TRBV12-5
CASGLVLGDSGNTIYF
TGTGCTAGTGGTTTGGTACTAGGGGACTCTGGAAACACCATATATTTT
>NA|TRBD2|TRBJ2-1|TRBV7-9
CASSLGSGGPHNEQFF
TGTGCCAGCAGCTTAGGGAGCGGGGGGCCCCACAATGAGCAGTTCTTC
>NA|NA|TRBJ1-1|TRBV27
CASSLLAAGGTEAFF
TGTGCCAGCAGTTTATTGGCAGCCGGGGGCACTGAAGCTTTCTTT
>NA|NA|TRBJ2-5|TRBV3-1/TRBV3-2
CASSQGLPQETQYF
TGTGCCAGCAGCCAGGGACTCCCCCAAGAGACCCAGTACTTC
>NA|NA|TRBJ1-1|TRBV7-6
CASSLGWGRDTEAFF
TGTGCCAGCAGCTTAGGCTGGGGGCGCGACACTGAAGCTTTCTTT
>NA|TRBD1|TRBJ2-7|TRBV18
CASSPDRVYEQYF
TGTGCCAGCTCACCCGACAGGGTGTACGAGCAGTACTTC
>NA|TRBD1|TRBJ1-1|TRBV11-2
CASSSQRQGVKAFF
TGTGCCAGCAGCTCCCAGAGACAGGGGGTGAAAGCTTTCTTT
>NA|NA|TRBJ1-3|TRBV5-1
CASRTTGHLGDTIYF
TGCGCCAGCAGGACCACAGGTCACCTGGGGGACACCATATATTTT
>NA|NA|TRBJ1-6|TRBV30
CAWSPANSPLHF
TGTGCCTGGAGTCCAGCTAATTCACCCCTCCACTTT
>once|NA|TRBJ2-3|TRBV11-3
CASSPPKGGPDTQYF
TGTGCCAGCAGCCCTCCTAAGGGGGGGCCAGATACGCAGTATTTT
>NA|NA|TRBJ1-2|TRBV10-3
CAISETIPYGYTF
TGTGCCATCAGTGAAACGATCCCTTATGGCTACACCTTC
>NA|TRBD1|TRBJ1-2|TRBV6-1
CASSEMVGGNYGYTF
TGTGCCAGCAGTGAAATGGTAGGGGGCAACTATGGCTACACCTTC
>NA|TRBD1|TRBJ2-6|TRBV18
CASSPPPRTGGTGANVLTF
TGTGCCAGCTCACCCCCGCCAAGGACAGGGGGCACTGGGGCCAACGTCCTGACTTTC
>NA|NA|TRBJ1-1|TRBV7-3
CASSPGGYTEAFF
TGTGCCAGCAGCCCGGGAGGGTATACTGAAGCTTTCTTT